The 23 T cell receptor beta chains given below trace back to one sample, sequenced in a study of blood T cell repertoires in COVID-19. The protocol was immunoSEQ multiplex PCR, while the TCRdb copy is restricted to in-frame clones and leaves out a portion. The table records 190,000 or so clones, around nine tenths of them present only once. The specimen sequenced was peripheral blood. All receptors come from a man aged 55 to 70 who had recovered from COVID-19.

This clone has more than one count but fewer than ten. The V and J genes are TRBV30 and TRBJ2-1; maybe TRBD2 (6 bases). V was shortened by 2 bases and J by 7 bases, with 15 bases between the two germline ends. In germline, CDR1 is GTSNPN, CDR2 SVGIG (reference sequence). CDR3 length: 14 amino acids. CDR3 DNA: TGTGCCTGGAGTCCCCGCGGGGCTTCAAATGAGCAGTTCTTC. The encoded protein is CAWSPRGASNEQFF. Variable domain in full (rest from reference TRBV30 and TRBJ2-1): SQTIHQWPATLVQPVGSPLSLECTVEGTSNPNLYWYRQAAGRGLQLLFYSVGIGQISSEVPQNLSASRPQDRQFILSSKKLLLSDSGFYLCAWSPRGASNEQFFGPGTRLTVL.

CDR3 sequence reads: CASRYRGNTVEAFF. The CDR3 DNA is TGTGCCAGCAGGTACAGGGGTAACACGGTTGAAGCTTTCTTT. This chain links TRBV2 with TRBJ1-1, with TRBD1 identical over 7 bases. J was trimmed by 7 bases and V by 6 bases; bases with no gene match: 11. Germline lookup yields CDR1 SNHLY and CDR2 FYNNEI. The CDR3 spans 14 residues.

The table lists this clone with a few counts. CDR3 sequence (DNA): TGTGCCAGCAGCATAAGGACAGGGTGGAACACTGAAGCTTTCTTT. Amino acids: CASSIRTGWNTEAFF. The chain uses TRBV14 and TRBJ1-1, with 8 nucleotides matching TRBD1. Germline assignment: CDR1 SGHDN and CDR2 FVKESK. CDR3 length equals 15 residues. The J segment lost 1 base and the V segment lost 5 bases, leaving 6 bases of the junction unmatched. The whole variable domain, remainder taken from reference TRBV14 and TRBJ1-1, is EAGVTQFPSHSVIEKGQTVTLRCDPISGHDNLYWYRRVMGKEIKFLLHFVKESKQDESGMPNNRFLAERTGGTYSTLKVQPAELEDSGVYFCASSIRTGWNTEAFFGQGTRLTVV.

The rearrangement uses TRBV27 and TRBJ1-1, with D possibly being TRBD1 (5 bases). The CDR3 is 14 residues long. Germline V gene data show CDR1 as MNHEY and CDR2 as SMNVEV (reference sequence). Trimming shortened V by 4 bases and J by 2 bases, and 11 bases separated the two germline ends. The CDR3 spells CASSSPQGNTEAFF. The CDR3 nucleotides read TGTGCCAGCAGTTCCCCCCAGGGAAACACTGAAGCTTTCTTT.

V and J are TRBV9 and TRBJ2-7; 11 bases agree with TRBD2. CDR3 size: 17 residues. Unmatched junction bases numbered 11, after V lost 3 bases and J lost 3 bases. Germline lookup yields CDR1 SGDLS and CDR2 YYNGEE. This CDR3 reads CASSAASSGRSVYEQYF. The DNA for the CDR3 is TGTGCCAGCAGCGCCGCCTCTAGCGGGAGGAGTGTCTACGAGCAGTACTTC.

The CDR3 sequence: CASSLQGLGGNTIYF. CDR3 DNA sequence: TGTGCCAGCAGCCTTCAGGGGCTGGGAGGAAACACCATATATTTT. The gene calls are TRBV9 and TRBJ1-3; the D gene is possibly TRBD1 (6 bases). Germline CDR1 and CDR2: SGDLS and YYNGEE. The V gene lost 4 bases and the J gene lost 4 bases, with 15 bases spanning the gap. The CDR3 sequence is 15 residues long.

The rearrangement uses TRBV7-9 and TRBJ2-1; TRBD2 agrees at 13 bases. Germline V gene sequence: CDR1 SEHNR, CDR2 FQNEAQ (reference sequence). CDR3 size: 17 residues. V dropped 3 bases and J dropped 1; count of bases not matched to a gene: 3. CDR3 residues: CASSFGGLAGSYNEQFF. The CDR3 DNA reads TGTGCCAGCAGCTTTGGGGGACTAGCGGGATCCTACAATGAGCAGTTCTTC. The complete variable domain, with remaining parts taken from reference TRBV7-9 and TRBJ2-1, reads DTGVSQNPRHKITKRGQNVTFRCDPISEHNRLYWYRQTLGQGPEFLTYFQNEAQLEKSRLLSDRFSAERPKGSFSTLEIQRTEQGDSAMYLCASSFGGLAGSYNEQFFGPGTRLTVL.

This sequence joins TRBV19 and TRBJ1-2; 9 bases align to TRBD1. The CDR3 covers 14 residues. Trimming removed 8 bases from V and 3 bases from J; junction bases left unmatched: 7. From germline, CDR1 is LNHDA and CDR2 SQIVND (reference sequence). The CDR3 here is CASAERTGDYGYTF. As DNA, the CDR3 is TGTGCCAGTGCAGAACGGACAGGGGACTATGGCTACACCTTC.

The CDR3 nucleotides read TGTGCCAGTAGTAATCTAGCGGGGGGCCCAGAGACCCAGTACTTC. Its translation: CASSNLAGGPETQYF. The chain employs TRBV19 and TRBJ2-5, with 11 bases fitting TRBD2. V shed 4 bases, J shed 4 bases, and the junction held 5 bases outside the gene matches. The germline V gene encodes CDR1 LNHDA and CDR2 SQIVND (reference sequence). The CDR3 sequence is 15 residues long.

The chain links TRBV19 to TRBJ2-7; a weak D match, TRBD1 (6 bases). The CDR3 is 14 amino acids. Germline loops: CDR1 LNHDA, CDR2 SQIVND (reference sequence). V was shortened by 5 bases and J by 3 bases, with 14 bases between the two germline ends. For the CDR3, the DNA is TGTGCCAGTAGTCCGGACCTACAGGGCTACGAGCAGTACTTC. Translation: CASSPDLQGYEQYF. Based on the CDR3 plus reference TRBV19 and TRBJ2-7, the full variable domain is DGGITQSPKYLFRKEGQNVTLSCEQNLNHDAMYWYRQDPGQGLRLIYYSQIVNDFQKGDIAEGYSVSREKKESFPLTVTSAQKNPTAFYLCASSPDLQGYEQYFGPGTRLTVT.

The chain joins TRBV4-2 to TRBJ2-1, with TRBD1 matching over 8 bases. The germline gives CDR1 LGHNA, CDR2 YNFKEQ. This CDR3 comprises 15 residues. Trimming took 4 bases from V and 12 from J; bases not matched to a gene: 14. The CDR3 region is CASSPTSTGEEVQFF. CDR3 coding DNA: TGTGCCAGCAGCCCTACTTCGACAGGGGAGGAAGTGCAGTTCTTC.

The J gene is TRBJ2-7, the V gene TRBV11-2, with no clear D. CDR3 length: 15 amino acids. V gave up 1 base and J gave up 3 bases, with 13 bases separating them. The germline V gene has CDR1 SGHAT and CDR2 FQNNGV. CDR3: CASSLGPNYIYEQYF. DNA for the CDR3: TGTGCCAGCAGCTTAGGGCCGAACTACATCTACGAGCAGTACTTC.

The rearrangement uses TRBV7-9 and TRBJ2-1; D might be TRBD1 (6 bases). The CDR3 runs 15 residues. Trimming took off 5 bases at V and 6 bases at J, with 17 bases between the two ends. The germline V gene encodes CDR1 SEHNR and CDR2 FQNEAQ (reference sequence). The CDR3, as DNA: TGTGCCAGCAGCCCGACCGGGACATACGGCAATGAGCAGTTCTTC. Protein sequence: CASSPTGTYGNEQFF.

The chain joins TRBV24-1 to TRBJ2-7, with TRBD1 identical over 10 bases. The CDR3 consists of 15 residues. Trimming cost V 7 bases and J 4 bases; bases outside gene matches: 9. Germline assignment: CDR1 KGHDR and CDR2 SFDVKD. CDR3 bases: TGTGCCACCAGGGAAAAGGGACAGGGGACGTACGAGCAGTACTTC. The encoded protein is CATREKGQGTYEQYF.

This clone has a handful of counts. The J gene is TRBJ1-3, the V gene TRBV15; 7 bases line up with TRBD1. Trimming took 3 bases from V and 4 from J; bases not matched to a gene: 6. The CDR3 consists of 15 residues. The germline V gene has CDR1 LNHNV and CDR2 YYDKDF (reference sequence). The CDR3: CATSSAPGQGNTIYF. CDR3 bases: TGTGCCACCAGCAGCGCACCGGGACAGGGAAACACCATATATTTT.

The rearrangement uses TRBV10-1 and TRBJ2-1; maybe TRBD2 (6 bases). V lost 2 bases to trimming and J lost 5 bases, with 16 bases between them. Per germline, CDR1 WNHNN and CDR2 SYGVQD (reference sequence). The CDR3 totals 16 residues. For the CDR3, the DNA is TGCGCCAGCAGTGAGGGTTTACGGGGGTCCCACAATGAGCAGTTCTTC. It codes for CASSEGLRGSHNEQFF.

The chain uses TRBV18 and TRBJ1-1; no clear D gene. Trimming took 2 bases from V and 5 from J, leaving 15 bases between them. The CDR3 length is 15 residues. Per the germline V gene, CDR1 is KGHSH and CDR2 is LQKENI. The CDR3 is CASSPIATVETEAFF. The CDR3 DNA follows: TGTGCCAGCTCACCAATCGCCACAGTAGAAACTGAAGCTTTCTTT. Full variable domain (remainder filled in from reference TRBV18 and TRBJ1-1): NAGVMQNPRHLVRRRGQEARLRCSPMKGHSHVYWYRQLPEEGLKFMVYLQKENIIDESGMPKERFSAEFPKEGPSILRIQQVVRGDSAAYFCASSPIATVETEAFFGQGTRLTVV.

This rearrangement joins TRBV5-4 to TRBJ2-3; a possible D gene is TRBD1 (5 bases). Germline values: CDR1 SGHNT, CDR2 YYREEE (reference sequence). The CDR3 extends over 15 amino acids. Trimming took 0 bases from V and 4 from J, leaving 12 bases between them. The CDR3 DNA sequence: TGTGCCAGCAGCTTGGTTTCAGGGAAGGCAGATACGCAGTATTTT. Its protein is CASSLVSGKADTQYF.

This chain joins TRBV18 and TRBJ1-5; a possible D gene is TRBD1 (5 bases). V lost 3 bases and J 5 bases, leaving 14 bases between the germline ends. This CDR3 comprises 15 residues. Germline V lookup: CDR1 KGHSH, CDR2 LQKENI. In DNA form, the CDR3 reads TGTGCCAGCTCACCGAATCCCAGGGTTGATCAGCCCCAGCATTTT. The encoded protein is CASSPNPRVDQPQHF.

In this sample, this clone turned up a few times. The chain recombines TRBV27 with TRBJ1-6, with unresolved D. V was pared by 0 bases and J by 10 bases, with 10 bases between. In germline, CDR1 is MNHEY, CDR2 SMNVEV (reference sequence). CDR3 size: 14 residues. CDR3 loop: CASSLSATGSPLHF. CDR3 bases: TGTGCCAGCAGTTTATCAGCAACGGGGTCACCCCTCCACTTT.

V usage is TRBV2 and J usage is TRBJ1-1, with TRBD1 as a possible D gene (5 bases). Germline CDR1 is SNHLY and CDR2 is FYNNEI. This CDR3 is 14 amino acids long. Trimming pared 4 bases from V and 0 bases from J, leaving 9 bases between. The CDR3 DNA reads TGTGCCAGCAGTGGTTACAGGATGAACACTGAAGCTTTCTTT. Translating gives CASSGYRMNTEAFF.

This chain uses TRBV2 with TRBJ2-7; 9 nucleotides line up with TRBD1. J lost 9 bases, V lost 3 bases, and 12 bases had no gene match. CDR1 is SNHLY, CDR2 FYNNEI, per germline. The CDR3 extends over 15 amino acids. CDR3 sequence: CASSEVGTGKAGQYF. For the CDR3, the DNA is TGTGCCAGCAGTGAGGTAGGGACAGGGAAGGCTGGGCAGTACTTC.

The count of this clone is one. The chain carries TRBV2 and TRBJ2-4, with 7 bases that match TRBD2. CDR3 size: 14 residues. The ends lost 3 bases at V and 1 base at J; junction bases unmatched: 0. Germline V gives CDR1 SNHLY, CDR2 FYNNEI. The CDR3 reads CASSDGRAKNIQYF. The CDR3 region has the DNA TGTGCCAGCAGTGACGGGAGGGCCAAAAACATTCAGTACTTC.